The clone carrying this T cell receptor beta chain rates as medium-sized. What it recognizes is unknown. The CDR3 end is not reached by the read, which stops 3 residues before it; the germline J gene fills it in. The data are from a study of T cell clonality in common variable immunodeficiency. CVID and control samples used equivalent genomic DNA input. Using immunoSEQ multiplex PCR, the repertoire was profiled, and TCRdb retains in-frame clones only, with some absent. Sampling found around 21,000 clones, none seen once. The CDR3 has 16 amino acids. CDR1 and CDR2 from the germline V gene are LGHDT and YNNKEL (reference sequence). J lost 1 base, V lost 1 base, and 3 bases had no gene match. Study observations and caveats: In common variable immunodeficiency, TCR beta chains reportedly carried fewer deletions and N-nucleotide insertions.

CVID subjects had received replacement immunoglobulin for at least one year. This chain links TRBV3-1 (or the pseudogene TRBV3-2) with TRBJ2-2; 7 nucleotides match TRBD2. Source material: peripheral blood mononuclear cells. This receptor was identified in a human donor with common variable immunodeficiency. CDR3 region: CASSQVTGGNTGELFF. The sequenced CDR3 bases are TGTGCCAGCAGCCAAGTGACGGGGGGGAACACCGGGGAG.